This passage covers 15 T cell receptor beta chains from one sample sequenced in a study of cytomegalovirus exposure and HLA in healthy donors (dated by TCRdb to about 2017). Library preparation used the immunoSEQ multiplex PCR assay. A mixture of 60 forward primers for TCR Vbeta segments and 13 reverse primers for TCR Jbeta segments was used in the multiplex PCR. TCRdb holds this immuneACCESS table with in-frame rearrangements only. Some clones are missing; in checked studies, unresolved V genes explain under half, and the rest has no known cause. This sample has over 100,000 clones in its table, and less than 80% of those were observed once. Clones ranked in the top ten supply approximately 7% of the sample. The material sequenced was PBMCs. The receptors come from a man aged 35 to 55 in good health and CMV-seropositive.

The rearrangement links TRBV5-4 to TRBJ2-6; D is perhaps TRBD2 (7 bases). The V end was cut by 4 bases, the J end by 2 bases, with 19 bases between. The CDR3 runs 18 residues. Germline CDR1 SGHNT, CDR2 YYREEE (reference sequence). The CDR3: CASSPGRGRVTGANVLTF. The CDR3 DNA reads TGTGCCAGCAGCCCCGGGCGGGGGCGGGTGACTGGGGCCAACGTCCTGACTTTC.

The chain has TRBV25-1 and TRBJ1-6; D gene uncertain. Trimming cost V 1 base and J 13 bases, with 11 bases left between them. The germline CDR1 and CDR2 sequences are MGHDK and SYGVNS. CDR3 length: 13 residues. The CDR3 DNA reads as TGTGCCAGCAGTGAATTAGGAGGATGGCCCCTCCACTTT. This translates into CASSELGGWPLHF.

This clone was observed a single time. The chain joins TRBV5-4 to TRBJ2-1, with 12 bases lining up with TRBD2. V lost 4 bases, J lost 6 bases, and 8 bases stayed unmatched. The CDR3 totals 16 residues. CDR1 SGHNT and CDR2 YYREEE come from the germline V gene (reference sequence). The DNA for the CDR3 is TGTGCCAGCAGCCAGGGACTAGCGGGTTTGTTCAATGAGCAGTTCTTC. Residues: CASSQGLAGLFNEQFF.

Only one count was recorded for this clone. The rearrangement joins TRBV27 to TRBJ2-5; a weak D match, TRBD2 (5 bases). V shed 8 bases and J shed 2 bases, with 12 bases lying between them. CDR1 and CDR2 (germline): MNHEY, SMNVEV (reference sequence). CDR3 length: 13 amino acids. The CDR3 nucleotides are TGTGCCAGCTCCTTATGGAGGCAAGAGACCCAGTACTTC. Protein product: CASSLWRQETQYF.

This CDR3 reads CASSPRQGMNTEAFF. The CDR3 DNA reads as TGTGCCAGCAGCCCTCGGCAGGGGATGAACACTGAAGCTTTCTTT. The chain is built from TRBV14 and TRBJ1-1, with D tentatively TRBD1 (6 bases). The CDR3 has 15 residues. In germline, CDR1 is SGHDN, CDR2 FVKESK. V was clipped by 4 bases and J by 0 bases, with 12 bases between them.

The rearrangement links TRBV27 to TRBJ2-1, with a tentative D call TRBD2 (5 bases). The CDR3 runs to 13 residues. Germline lookup yields CDR1 MNHEY and CDR2 SMNVEV (reference sequence). V lost 4 bases and J 14 bases, leaving 18 bases between the germline ends. CDR3 sequence reads: CASSSHGNPVEFF. The DNA of the CDR3 is TGTGCCAGCAGTTCCCACGGGAATCCGGTAGAGTTCTTC.

The gene calls are TRBV9 and TRBJ1-1, with D maybe TRBD1 (6 bases). Trimming shortened V by 0 bases and J by 5 bases, and 8 bases separated the two germline ends. Germline CDR1 and CDR2: SGDLS and YYNGEE. The CDR3 loop spans 13 amino acids. The CDR3 protein is CASSVGQGTEAFF. CDR3 coding DNA: TGTGCCAGCAGCGTAGGCCAGGGGACTGAAGCTTTCTTT.

The chain employs TRBV28 and TRBJ2-3; D may be TRBD1 (6 bases). Germline loops: CDR1 MDHEN, CDR2 SYDVKM. Trimming took 8 bases from V and 2 from J, leaving 17 bases between them. This CDR3 has 15 residues. In nucleotides, the CDR3 is TGTGCCAGCGGACTCCAAAGGGGGAACACAGATACGCAGTATTTT. Translating it yields CASGLQRGNTDTQYF.

The chain couples TRBV6-5 to TRBJ2-7; 9 nucleotides match TRBD1. The V and J ends lost 6 bases and 4 bases, in that order; junction bases with no gene match: 7. CDR1 is MNHEY and CDR2 is SVGAGI in the germline V gene. This CDR3 region has 14 residues. The CDR3 region has the DNA TGTGCCAGCAGCCCCGGGACAGGGAGGTACGAGCAGTACTTC. This sequence encodes CASSPGTGRYEQYF.

The chain uses TRBV5-1 and TRBJ2-3; 10 bases line up with TRBD1. The germline V gene has CDR1 SGHRS and CDR2 YFSETQ. This CDR3 contains 16 residues. V lost 4 bases to trimming and J lost 8 bases; unmatched junction nucleotides: 13. Written as DNA, the CDR3 is TGCGCCAGCAGCCAACTCCGGGACAGGGGATTGCGTACGCAGTATTTT. It encodes CASSQLRDRGLRTQYF. The whole variable domain, filled in from reference TRBV5-1 and TRBJ2-3, reads KAGVTQTPRYLIKTRGQQVTLSCSPISGHRSVSWYQQTPGQGLQFLFEYFSETQRNKGNFPGRFSGRQFSNSRSEMNVSTLELGDSALYLCASSQLRDRGLRTQYFGPGTRLTVL.

This chain connects TRBV15 to TRBJ1-3, with D perhaps matching TRBD1 (6 bases). The V gene's germline CDR1 is LNHNV and CDR2 YYDKDF (reference sequence). Trimming took 0 bases from V and 0 from J, leaving 9 bases between them. The CDR3 runs to 16 residues. CDR3 sequence reads: CATSRDKDSSGNTIYF. The CDR3 coding sequence is TGTGCCACCAGCAGAGATAAGGACAGCTCTGGAAACACCATATATTTT.

The chain is built from TRBV28 and TRBJ1-2; 9 nucleotides agree with TRBD1. This CDR3 contains 15 residues. Germline V gene sequence: CDR1 MDHEN, CDR2 SYDVKM. After removal of 3 bases from V and 7 bases from J, the junction contained 9 bases not matched to a gene. In DNA, the CDR3 is TGTGCCAGCAGTTTCGCCACGGGACAGGGTCCTGGCTACACCTTC. Its translation is CASSFATGQGPGYTF.

As for this clone: The identical CDR3 is also encoded by other nucleotide sequences in the sample. The gene calls are TRBV28 and TRBJ1-2; a weak D match, TRBD1 (5 bases). CDR1 is MDHEN and CDR2 is SYDVKM in the germline V gene. Deletions cut 3 bases from V and 4 bases from J, with 15 bases between. The CDR3 extends over 15 amino acids. The CDR3 DNA sequence: TGTGCCAGCAGTTTGGGCGGGGGGGTCCGCTATGGCTACACCTTC. Amino acids: CASSLGGGVRYGYTF.

The V gene is TRBV5-1, the J gene TRBJ2-4; D may be TRBD1 (6 bases). Germline V gene lookup returns CDR1 SGHRS and CDR2 YFSETQ. The CDR3 extends over 18 amino acids. V was pared by 8 bases and J by 4 bases, with 28 bases between. CDR3 coding DNA: TGCGCCAGGTACAGGGAGATCCACCCTAGGTGTTTGAAAAACATTCAGTACTTC. The encoded protein is CARYREIHPRCLKNIQYF.

This sequence joins TRBV6-1 and TRBJ1-1; maybe TRBD1 (5 bases). Germline V CDR1 and CDR2: MNHNS, SASEGT. Trimming left V 6 bases short and J 6 bases short, with 20 bases between. There are 15 residues in the CDR3. CDR3 DNA: TGTGCCAGCAGAAGTGAACACCAGGGTCGGGCTGAAGCTTTCTTT. This encodes CASRSEHQGRAEAFF.